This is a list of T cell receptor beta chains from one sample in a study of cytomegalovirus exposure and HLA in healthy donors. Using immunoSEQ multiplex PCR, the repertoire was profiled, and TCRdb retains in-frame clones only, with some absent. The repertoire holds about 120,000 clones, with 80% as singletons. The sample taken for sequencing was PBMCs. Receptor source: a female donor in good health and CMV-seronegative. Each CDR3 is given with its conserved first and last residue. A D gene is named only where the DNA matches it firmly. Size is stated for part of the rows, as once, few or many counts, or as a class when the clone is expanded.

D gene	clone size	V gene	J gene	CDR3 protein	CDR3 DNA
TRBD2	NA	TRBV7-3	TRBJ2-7	CASSSSGGYEQYF	TGTGCCAGCAGCTCTAGCGGGGGCTACGAGCAGTACTTC
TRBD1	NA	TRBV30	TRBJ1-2	CAWSVLGDRGYGYTF	TGTGCCTGGAGTGTACTGGGGGACAGGGGCTATGGCTACACCTTC
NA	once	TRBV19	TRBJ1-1	CASSIMGRVNTEAFF	TGTGCCAGTAGTATAATGGGGAGGGTGAACACTGAAGCTTTCTTT
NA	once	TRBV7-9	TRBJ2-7	CASSLGGGVHEQYF	TGTGCCAGCAGCTTAGGAGGCGGGGTCCACGAGCAGTACTTC
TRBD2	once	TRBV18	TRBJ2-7	CASSPATRTSSFSEQYF	TGTGCCAGCTCACCAGCCACTCGGACTAGCAGTTTCTCCGAGCAGTACTTC
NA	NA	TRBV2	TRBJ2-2	CTSSESGGPGELFF	TGTACCAGCAGTGAATCAGGGGGGCCCGGGGAGCTGTTTTTT
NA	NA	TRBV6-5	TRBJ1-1	CASSYSTVPRDTEAFF	TGTGCCAGCAGTTACTCAACAGTACCGCGTGACACTGAAGCTTTCTTT
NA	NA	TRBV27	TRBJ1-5	CASRAQGFFQPQHF	TGTGCCAGCAGGGCGCAGGGCTTTTTTCAGCCCCAGCATTTT
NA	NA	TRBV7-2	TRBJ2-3	CASSLGTPSTDTQYF	TGTGCCAGCAGCTTAGGGACACCCAGCACAGATACGCAGTATTTT
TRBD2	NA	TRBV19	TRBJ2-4	CASSPLTSGSYLDIQYF	TGTGCCAGTAGTCCTTTGACTAGCGGGAGTTATTTAGACATTCAGTACTTC
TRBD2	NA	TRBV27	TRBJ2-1	CASSDGTSGNNEQFF	TGTGCCAGCAGTGACGGGACTAGCGGAAACAATGAGCAGTTCTTC
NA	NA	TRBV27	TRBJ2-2	CASSFGVGAGELFF	TGTGCCAGCAGTTTTGGAGTCGGGGCCGGGGAGCTGTTTTTT
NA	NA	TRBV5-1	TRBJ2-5	CASSLVEETQYF	TGCGCCAGCAGCTTGGTAGAAGAGACCCAGTACTTC
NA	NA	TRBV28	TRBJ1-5	CASSLSGVYSNQPQHF	TGTGCCAGCAGTTTATCAGGGGTCTATAGCAATCAGCCCCAGCATTTT
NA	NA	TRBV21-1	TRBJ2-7	CASSTIGTYF	TGTGCCAGCAGCACCATAGGGACTTACTTC
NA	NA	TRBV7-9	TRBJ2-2	CASSFPDGGDGTGELFF	TGTGCCAGCAGCTTCCCCGACGGAGGGGACGGCACCGGGGAGCTGTTTTTT
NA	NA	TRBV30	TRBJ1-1	CAWRGEEAFF	TGTGCCTGGAGAGGTGAGGAGGCTTTCTTT
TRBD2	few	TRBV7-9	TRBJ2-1	CASSFEGGPDEQFF	TGTGCCAGCAGCTTCGAGGGAGGGCCAGATGAGCAGTTCTTC
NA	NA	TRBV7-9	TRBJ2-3	CSTPSYRETDTQYF	TGTTCCACCCCGAGCTACAGGGAGACAGATACGCAGTATTTT
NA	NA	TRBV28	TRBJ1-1	CASSLVQNTEAFF	TGTGCCAGCAGTTTAGTACAGAACACTGAAGCTTTCTTT
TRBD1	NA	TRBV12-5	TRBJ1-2	CASGSDGQGVYGYTF	TGTGCTAGTGGTTCGGACGGACAGGGGGTTTATGGCTACACCTTC
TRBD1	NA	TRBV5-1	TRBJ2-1	CASSRDRANEQFF	TGCGCCAGCAGCAGGGACAGGGCCAATGAGCAGTTCTTC
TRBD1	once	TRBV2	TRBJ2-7	CASSEGWTGHEQYF	TGTGCCAGCAGTGAAGGTTGGACAGGACACGAGCAGTACTTC
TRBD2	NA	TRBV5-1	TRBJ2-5	CASSLGGGETQYF	TGCGCCAGCAGCTTAGGCGGGGGGGAGACCCAGTACTTC
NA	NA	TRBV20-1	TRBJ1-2	CSASYYGYTF	TGCAGTGCTTCCTACTATGGCTACACCTTC
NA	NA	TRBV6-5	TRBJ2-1	CASSTVLLAPEQFF	TGTGCCAGCAGTACCGTACTCCTAGCGCCTGAGCAGTTCTTC
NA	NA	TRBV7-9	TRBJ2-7	CASSPGVSPYEQYF	TGTGCCAGCAGCCCGGGGGTCTCCCCCTACGAGCAGTACTTC
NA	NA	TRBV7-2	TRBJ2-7	CASSLPTSGENEQYF	TGTGCCAGCAGCCTCCCCACTTCGGGGGAAAACGAGCAGTACTTC
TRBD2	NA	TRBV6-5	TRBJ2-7	CASRTGGGGSYEQYF	TGTGCCAGCAGGACCGGGGGGGGCGGCTCCTACGAGCAGTACTTC
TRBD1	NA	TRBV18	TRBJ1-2	CASSPGQETNYGYTF	TGTGCCAGCTCACCAGGACAGGAGACTAACTATGGCTACACCTTC
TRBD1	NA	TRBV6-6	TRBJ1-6	CASAQGEAFPGPLHF	TGTGCCAGCGCACAGGGGGAAGCTTTTCCAGGACCCCTCCACTTT
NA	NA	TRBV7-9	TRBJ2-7	CASSLGGGNEQYF	TGTGCCAGCAGCTTGGGGGGAGGAAACGAGCAGTACTTC
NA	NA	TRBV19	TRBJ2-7	CASSIGGSYEQYF	TGTGCCAGTAGTATAGGTGGCAGCTACGAGCAGTACTTC
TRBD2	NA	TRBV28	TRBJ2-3	CASSSSGGEEDTQYF	TGTGCCAGCAGTTCCTCGGGGGGGGAGGAGGATACGCAGTATTTT
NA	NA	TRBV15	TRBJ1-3	CATSGGQPNLSGNTIYF	TGTGCCACCAGCGGGGGACAACCGAACCTCTCTGGAAACACCATATATTTT
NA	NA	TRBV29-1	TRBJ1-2	CSAIVGAYGYTF	TGCAGCGCCATAGTAGGAGCCTATGGCTACACCTTC
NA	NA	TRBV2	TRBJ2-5	CASSEEGLETQYF	TGTGCCAGCAGTGAAGAGGGGCTGGAGACCCAGTACTTC
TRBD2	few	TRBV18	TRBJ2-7	CASSTGGTSSHEQYF	TGTGCCAGCTCAACCGGCGGGACTAGCTCCCACGAGCAGTACTTC
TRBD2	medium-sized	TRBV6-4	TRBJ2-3	CASSDSPSGSTDTQYF	TGTGCCAGCAGTGACTCGCCTAGCGGGAGCACAGATACGCAGTATTTT
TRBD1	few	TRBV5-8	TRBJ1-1	CASSLGQGAYLHTEAFF	TGTGCCAGCAGCTTAGGACAGGGCGCGTACCTTCACACTGAAGCTTTCTTT
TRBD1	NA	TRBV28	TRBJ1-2	CASSFPPGQGSYGYTF	TGTGCCAGCAGTTTCCCCCCGGGACAGGGGTCCTATGGCTACACCTTC
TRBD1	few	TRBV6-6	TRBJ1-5	CASSPGTGGGGQPQHF	TGTGCCAGCAGTCCGGGGACAGGGGGCGGCGGACAGCCCCAGCATTTT
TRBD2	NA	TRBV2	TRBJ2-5	CASSGGGWGETQYF	TGTGCCAGCAGCGGGGGGGGTTGGGGGGAGACCCAGTACTTC